These 15 T cell receptor beta chains came from one sample sequenced in a study of early T cells in non-severe SARS-CoV-2 infection. TCRdb passed the 5' RACE reads through MiXCR, listing each CDR3 protein once. Of 50,000 to 70,000 distinct CDR3 sequences listed, over 4.5% were seen once; the top ten hold around 3.4%. The sequenced sample was whole blood, obtained at baseline. The receptor set was obtained from an adult who was a healthcare worker with PCR-confirmed SARS-CoV-2 infection or an uninfected control (not recorded which).

This clonotype has a count of ten or more. The chain has TRBV20-1 and TRBJ1-1; D is ambiguous. Deletions cut 6 bases from V and 1 base from J, with 12 bases between. This CDR3 comprises 13 residues. Looked up from germline, CDR1 is DFQATT and CDR2 is SNEGSKA (reference sequence). The CDR3 bases are TGCAGTGCCGAATACGAAGGGAACACTGAAGCTTTCTTT. Translation: CSAEYEGNTEAFF.

This clonotype has ten or more counts. The chain is built from TRBV24-1 and TRBJ2-1, with 8 positions matching TRBD1. With V trimmed by 0 bases and J by 2 bases, 2 bases remained unmatched. The CDR3 runs 16 residues. The germline V gene has CDR1 KGHDR and CDR2 SFDVKD. CDR3 DNA: TGTGCCACCAGTGATTTGGGACAGGGTCCCTACAATGAGCAGTTCTTC. Amino acids: CATSDLGQGPYNEQFF.

This clonotype has a count of ten or more. The V call is TRBV11-3, the J call TRBJ2-7; the match to TRBD2 covers 14 bases. From germline, CDR1 is SGHNT and CDR2 YENEEA. The CDR3 is 15 residues long. V was pared by 5 bases and J by 2 bases, with 2 bases of the junction left unmatched. The CDR3 nucleotides read TGTGCCAGCAGCCCGGGACTAGCGGGAGCCTACGAGCAGTACTTC. Its protein product is CASSPGLAGAYEQYF.

This clonotype showed up many times. The chain carries TRBV24-1 and TRBJ1-2, with 8 bases identical to TRBD1. V was clipped by 6 bases and J by 7 bases; unmatched bases: 6. This CDR3 contains 13 residues. The germline V gene encodes CDR1 KGHDR and CDR2 SFDVKD. CDR3 in amino acids: CATSLDREGGYTF. The CDR3, as DNA: TGTGCCACCAGTCTGGACAGGGAGGGTGGCTACACCTTC.

This clonotype was picked up a small number of times. The V and J genes are TRBV7-2 and TRBJ1-6; D remains ambiguous. V was shortened by 3 bases and J by 5 bases, with 11 bases between the two germline ends. This CDR3 is built from 15 residues. Germline CDR1 reads SGHTA; CDR2 reads FQGNSA. Written as DNA, the CDR3 is TGTGCCAGCAGCTTGGTACATTCTAATAATTCACCCCTCCACTTT. Its translation: CASSLVHSNNSPLHF.

This clonotype was seen ten or more times. The chain links TRBV11-2 to TRBJ1-2, with D uncertain. Germline V gives CDR1 SGHAT, CDR2 FQNNGV. Trimming removed 6 bases at V and 2 bases at J, with 10 bases between. This CDR3 spans 13 amino acids. CDR3 coding DNA: TGTGCCAGCAGTCACACAATAAACTATGGCTACACCTTC. It specifies CASSHTINYGYTF.

The sample holds many counts of this clonotype. V usage is TRBV29-1 and J usage is TRBJ1-2, with D possibly being TRBD1 (5 bases). Germline loops: CDR1 SQVTM, CDR2 ANQGSEA. The CDR3 runs to 14 residues. The germline V and J ends were trimmed by 1 base and 0 bases, with 9 bases remaining between them. In DNA form, the CDR3 reads TGCAGCGTTGAAGGAGACAGCTCTAACTATGGCTACACCTTC. Translated: CSVEGDSSNYGYTF.

This clonotype was seen more than once but under ten times. The chain recombines TRBV7-6 with TRBJ2-3, with no clear D. This CDR3 is built from 14 residues. Trimming took 1 base from V and 5 from J, leaving 10 bases between them. Looked up from germline, CDR1 is SGHVS and CDR2 is FNYEAQ. DNA of the CDR3: TGTGCCAGCAGCTTAGGGAGCAGGATAGATACGCAGTATTTT. Its translation: CASSLGSRIDTQYF.

The J gene is TRBJ2-1, the V gene TRBV10-3, with TRBD2 matching 14 bases. The CDR3 consists of 17 residues. V was pared by 6 bases and J by 0 bases, with 4 bases of the junction left unmatched. CDR1 is ENHRY and CDR2 is SYGVKD in the germline V gene. The CDR3 loop reads CAIREGTSGSSYNEQFF. The CDR3 DNA sequence: TGTGCCATCAGGGAGGGGACTAGCGGGAGCTCCTACAATGAGCAGTTCTTC.

The sample holds many counts of this clonotype. V and J are TRBV12-3 or TRBV12-4 and TRBJ1-1; 9 bases are a match to TRBD1. This CDR3 region has 16 residues. Trimming at V came to 5 bases and at J to 9 bases, leaving 16 bases not matched to a gene. CDR3 residues: CASSPSTPGQGGKAFF. The CDR3 DNA is TGTGCCAGCAGTCCTAGTACCCCGGGACAGGGTGGAAAAGCTTTCTTT.

This clonotype was counted ten times or more. V gene TRBV28 combines with J gene TRBJ2-7, with a tentative D call TRBD1 (5 bases). CDR3 size: 13 residues. Germline V gene sequence: CDR1 MDHEN, CDR2 SYDVKM. Trimming took off 5 bases at V and 3 bases at J, with 11 bases between the two ends. For the CDR3, the DNA is TGTGCCAGCAGTCTGACAGCAGGCTACGAGCAGTACTTC. Translation gives CASSLTAGYEQYF.

This clonotype was counted at least ten times. This chain joins TRBV28 and TRBJ2-7; possible D gene TRBD1, 5 bases. The CDR3 consists of 11 residues. CDR1 is MDHEN and CDR2 is SYDVKM in the germline V gene. The CDR3 DNA follows: TGTGCGAGTAGGGGTTCCTACGAGCAGTACTTC. As protein: CASRGSYEQYF.

There are a few counts of this clonotype. V and J are TRBV6-2 or TRBV6-3 and TRBJ2-6; D perhaps matches TRBD1 (5 bases). V lost 4 bases to trimming and J lost 4 bases, with 11 bases between them. This CDR3 region has 15 residues. Germline V gives CDR1 MNHEY, CDR2 SVGEGT. CDR3 coding DNA: TGTGCCAGCAGTTTCGGACATTCCGGGGCCAACGTCCTGACTTTC. Its protein product is CASSFGHSGANVLTF.

At least ten counts were recorded for this clonotype. The rearrangement uses TRBV10-2 and TRBJ2-3; D unclear. The CDR3 covers 13 residues. Trimming removed 0 bases at V and 10 bases at J, with 11 bases between. CDR1 and CDR2 (germline): WSHSY, SAAADI. Here the CDR3 reads CASSESLSTAQYF. CDR3 sequence (DNA): TGCGCCAGCAGTGAGTCTCTGTCCACGGCGCAGTATTTT.

In its sample, this clonotype was seen many times. The chain has TRBV27 and TRBJ1-5, with no clear D. Germline values: CDR1 MNHEY, CDR2 SMNVEV (reference sequence). Trimming stripped 3 bases from V and 4 bases from J, with 7 bases between. The CDR3 is 13 residues long. CDR3 sequence (DNA): TGTGCCAGCAGTTTTGCTGCGAATCAGCCCCAGCATTTT. Translation: CASSFAANQPQHF.